These 18 T cell receptor beta chains share one sample of origin, sequenced in a study of blood T cell repertoires in COVID-19. Generated by immunoSEQ multiplex PCR, the TCRdb table keeps only in-frame clones and is missing some. The top ten hold about 2.9% of the sample, which has about 88,000 clones, nearly 90% seen once. Sequenced sample: peripheral blood. Source of these receptors: a woman aged 80 or over with acute or convalescent COVID-19.

This clone occurred a few times. An end of the junction does not agree with germline; a read error may underlie this. This rearrangement joins TRBV20-1 to TRBJ2-7, with D unclear. The CDR3 consists of 10 residues. The germline gives CDR1 DFQATT, CDR2 SNEGSKA (reference sequence). Written as DNA, the CDR3 is TGCAGTGCTAGTAGAACCGAGGCGTCCTTC. Translation gives CSASRTEASF.

The chain joins TRBV6-1 to TRBJ1-5; TRBD1 matches at 10 bases. There are 15 residues in the CDR3. The V gene's germline CDR1 is MNHNS and CDR2 SASEGT. V was pared by 3 bases and J by 6 bases, with 5 bases of the junction left unmatched. The CDR3 protein is CASSEDRGGGQPQHF. As DNA, the CDR3 is TGTGCCAGCAGTGAGGACAGGGGGGGCGGTCAGCCCCAGCATTTT.

The rearrangement uses TRBV7-9 and TRBJ1-2; TRBD1 matches 12 bases. The junction had 6 bases not matched to a gene; V was cut back by 5 bases and J by 5 bases. The CDR3 consists of 15 residues. Germline V gene sequence: CDR1 SEHNR, CDR2 FQNEAQ (reference sequence). For the CDR3, the DNA is TGTGCCAGCAGCCCTGGGACAGGGGGCTTATATGGCTACACCTTC. Amino acids: CASSPGTGGLYGYTF.

This sequence joins TRBV7-8 and TRBJ2-1; D uncertain. The CDR3 is made up of 13 amino acids. Germline V gives CDR1 SGHVS, CDR2 FQNEAQ. V was pared by 1 base and J by 7 bases, with 8 bases between. CDR3 residues: CASSLDFQNEQFF. In DNA form, the CDR3 reads TGTGCCAGCAGCTTAGACTTCCAAAATGAGCAGTTCTTC.

With respect to this clone: A junction boundary mismatches the germline segment, possibly from a read error. The chain carries TRBV7-7 and TRBJ2-5; a weak D match, TRBD2 (5 bases). Germline assignment: CDR1 SSHAT and CDR2 FNYEAQ (reference sequence). The CDR3 sequence is 14 residues long. This chain's CDR3 is CASSLDRGAETQYF. CDR3 in DNA: TGTGCTAGCAGCTTAGATCGGGGAGCAGAGACCCAGTACTTC.

The V gene is TRBV18, the J gene TRBJ2-6; perhaps TRBD1 as D (6 bases). With 0 bases removed from V and 2 bases from J, the gap between germline ends came to 11 bases. The CDR3 runs 17 residues. CDR1 KGHSH and CDR2 LQKENI come from the germline V gene. The CDR3 DNA reads as TGTGCCAGCTCACCACCAGCAGGGGAGCCTGGGGCCAACGTCCTGACTTTC. It translates to CASSPPAGEPGANVLTF.

The chain joins TRBV6-5 to TRBJ1-1; 7 bases fit TRBD1. The CDR3 consists of 16 residues. Germline V gives CDR1 MNHEY, CDR2 SVGAGI. V gave up 0 bases and J gave up 1 base; unmatched junction bases: 5. The CDR3 is CASSYSTGFANTEAFF. DNA of the CDR3: TGTGCCAGCAGTTACTCGACAGGGTTTGCGAACACTGAAGCTTTCTTT.

The chain recombines TRBV28 with TRBJ1-1; 7 bases are shared with TRBD1. The CDR3 totals 15 residues. The germline V gene has CDR1 MDHEN and CDR2 SYDVKM. Germline trimming cut 4 bases from V and 0 bases from J; bases unmatched to any gene: 5. The CDR3 DNA sequence: TGTGCCAGCAGTTCGACAGGGAGCATGAACACTGAAGCTTTCTTT. Its translation: CASSSTGSMNTEAFF.

The V and J genes are TRBV30 and TRBJ2-7; weak D call: TRBD1 (6 bases). This CDR3 is 11 amino acids long. The germline CDR1 and CDR2 sequences are GTSNPN and SVGIG (reference sequence). The germline V and J ends were trimmed by 8 bases and 3 bases, with 11 bases remaining between them. The CDR3 loop is CAGRTVYEQYF. CDR3 bases: TGTGCCGGCCGGACAGTCTACGAGCAGTACTTC.

This chain joins TRBV9 and TRBJ2-1, with 10 bases fitting TRBD1. V gave up 0 bases and J gave up 4 bases; unmatched junction bases: 4. This CDR3 has 16 amino acids. CDR1 SGDLS and CDR2 YYNGEE come from the germline V gene. In nucleotides, the CDR3 is TGTGCCAGCAGCGTAGCGGGGACAGGGGCTTACAATGAGCAGTTCTTC. This encodes CASSVAGTGAYNEQFF.

This clone was counted between two and nine times. This chain connects TRBV7-2 to TRBJ1-5; D is possibly TRBD1 (6 bases). CDR1 and CDR2 (germline): SGHTA, FQGNSA. The CDR3 spans 16 residues. V was shortened by 1 base and J by 6 bases, with 16 bases between the two germline ends. CDR3 loop: CASSLGDMVEGQPQHF. The CDR3 nucleotides are TGTGCCAGCAGCTTAGGGGACATGGTCGAAGGTCAGCCCCAGCATTTT. Full variable domain (missing parts from reference TRBV7-2 and TRBJ1-5): GAGVSQSPSNKVTEKGKDVELRCDPISGHTALYWYRQSLGQGLEFLIYFQGNSAPDKSGLPSDRFSAERTGGSVSTLTIQRTQQEDSAVYLCASSLGDMVEGQPQHFGDGTRLSIL.

Only one count was recorded for this clone. The chain links TRBV2 to TRBJ2-3; possibly TRBD2 for D (6 bases). Germline V gene sequence: CDR1 SNHLY, CDR2 FYNNEI. The germline V and J ends were trimmed by 4 bases and 2 bases, with 7 bases remaining between them. The CDR3 length is 13 residues. The CDR3 bases are TGTGCCAGCAGTGGGACTACCACAGATACGCAGTATTTT. Translating it yields CASSGTTTDTQYF.

The chain combines TRBV10-3 with TRBJ1-3; a weak D match, TRBD1 (5 bases). This CDR3 spans 15 amino acids. V was trimmed by 6 bases and J by 0 bases, leaving 12 bases between them. Germline V gene lookup returns CDR1 ENHRY and CDR2 SYGVKD. The CDR3 coding sequence is TGTGCCATCAGACAGGCGATAAGCTCTGGAAACACCATATATTTT. Translated: CAIRQAISSGNTIYF.

The rearrangement links TRBV5-1 to TRBJ2-1, with TRBD2 matching over 11 bases. With 4 bases clipped from V and 3 bases from J, the junction kept 3 bases outside the gene matches. CDR1 and CDR2 from the germline V gene are SGHRS and YFSETQ. The CDR3 runs 15 residues. The CDR3 bases are TGCGCCAGCAGCCTCGGGACTAGCGGCTACAATGAGCAGTTCTTC. Amino acids: CASSLGTSGYNEQFF. Full variable domain (rest looked up from reference TRBV5-1 and TRBJ2-1): KAGVTQTPRYLIKTRGQQVTLSCSPISGHRSVSWYQQTPGQGLQFLFEYFSETQRNKGNFPGRFSGRQFSNSRSEMNVSTLELGDSALYLCASSLGTSGYNEQFFGPGTRLTVL.

This clone has only one observation. This sequence joins TRBV25-1 and TRBJ1-1; tentative D call: TRBD1 (5 bases). This CDR3 is 11 amino acids long. The ends were cut back, 2 bases at V and 11 bases at J, with 9 bases in the middle. The germline V gene encodes CDR1 MGHDK and CDR2 SYGVNS. CDR3 protein: CASSEVGGAFF. As DNA, the CDR3 is TGTGCCAGCAGTGAAGTGGGGGGGGCTTTCTTT.

The chain joins TRBV16 to TRBJ1-1, with 7 nucleotides matching TRBD1. This CDR3 spans 15 amino acids. V lost 4 bases, J lost 4 bases, and 9 bases stayed unmatched. Germline V gene data show CDR1 as KGHSY and CDR2 as FQNENV. DNA of the CDR3: TGTGCCAGCAGCCCAAGAACAGGGGTTAGCACTGAAGCTTTCTTT. This codes for CASSPRTGVSTEAFF.

V is TRBV30 and J is TRBJ2-7; 7 bases line up with TRBD1. The germline V gene encodes CDR1 GTSNPN and CDR2 SVGIG (reference sequence). The trim removed 0 bases at V and 4 bases at J, leaving 0 bases unmatched. The length of the CDR3 is 12 residues. CDR3 sequence: CAWSVDRYEQYF. The CDR3, as DNA: TGTGCCTGGAGTGTGGACAGGTACGAGCAGTACTTC.

This clone has just one count. The gene calls are TRBV6-5 and TRBJ1-1; 8 bases match TRBD1. The CDR3 covers 14 residues. After removal of 6 bases from V and 6 bases from J, the junction contained 9 bases not matched to a gene. Per germline, CDR1 MNHEY and CDR2 SVGAGI. Written as DNA, the CDR3 is TGTGCCAGCAGCCTCCGAGACAGGGGCGCTGAAGCTTTCTTT. It translates to CASSLRDRGAEAFF.